These 24 T cell receptor beta chains originate from one sample sequenced in a study of T-cell memory formation after mild COVID-19. TCRdb re-called the 5' RACE reads with MiXCR, one entry per CDR3 protein. The repertoire has roughly 120,000 distinct CDR3 sequences, about 20% of them found once; the top ten carry approximately 40%. Source material: PBMCs or a T cell subset sorted from them (not recorded which). The receptors were sampled from a man younger than 35 who had mild COVID-19 (a few samples of this study predate the infection). Cell type and time point are not known.

This clonotype was seen a handful of times. The V gene is TRBV20-1, the J gene TRBJ2-1; perhaps TRBD2 as D (5 bases). This CDR3 is 16 amino acids long. CDR1 is DFQATT, CDR2 SNEGSKA, per germline (reference sequence). V lost 6 bases, J lost 5 bases, and 23 bases lay in between. The CDR3 spells CSAVACCGSPNNEQFF. The DNA for the CDR3 is TGCAGTGCCGTGGCATGCTGCGGGTCACCAAACAATGAGCAGTTCTTC.

This clonotype turned up a few times. The chain combines TRBV15 with TRBJ2-1; tentative D call: TRBD2 (5 bases). CDR3 length: 12 amino acids. Germline values: CDR1 LNHNV, CDR2 YYDKDF (reference sequence). Trimming shortened V by 5 bases and J by 7 bases, and 9 bases separated the two germline ends. CDR3 in DNA: TGTGCCACCAGCGAGACTACAAATGAGCAGTTCTTC. Amino acid sequence: CATSETTNEQFF. The whole variable domain, remainder taken from reference TRBV15 and TRBJ2-1, is DAMVIQNPRYQVTQFGKPVTLSCSQTLNHNVMYWYQQKSSQAPKLLFHYYDKDFNNEADTPDNFQSRRPNTSFCFLDIRSPGLGDTAMYLCATSETTNEQFFGPGTRLTVL.

There are a few counts of this clonotype. J is TRBJ2-1 and V is TRBV7-2; D could derive from TRBD1 or TRBD2 (6 bases each). Germline loops: CDR1 SGHTA, CDR2 FQGNSA. V lost 5 bases to trimming and J lost 8 bases, with 28 bases between them. The CDR3 spans 18 residues. CDR3 sequence reads: CASSPRQFWGAGGDEQFF. In DNA form, the CDR3 reads TGTGCCAGCAGCCCCCGGCAATTTTGGGGGGCCGGCGGGGATGAGCAGTTCTTC. The complete variable domain, with remaining parts taken from reference TRBV7-2 and TRBJ2-1, reads GAGVSQSPSNKVTEKGKDVELRCDPISGHTALYWYRQSLGQGLEFLIYFQGNSAPDKSGLPSDRFSAERTGGSVSTLTIQRTQQEDSAVYLCASSPRQFWGAGGDEQFFGPGTRLTVL.

This clonotype was observed a few times. The chain has TRBV6-5 and TRBJ2-3; TRBD2 matches at 9 bases. The CDR3 has 15 amino acids. The V gene's germline CDR1 is MNHEY and CDR2 SVGAGI. Germline trimming cut 2 bases from V and 2 bases from J; bases unmatched to any gene: 2. CDR3 protein: CASSYRTSATDTQYF. Written as DNA, the CDR3 is TGTGCCAGCAGTTACAGGACTAGCGCCACAGATACGCAGTATTTT.

This clonotype was picked up many times. V gene TRBV12-3 or TRBV12-4 combines with J gene TRBJ2-2; D is uncertain. The CDR3 runs to 12 residues. Trimming left V 4 bases short and J 6 bases short, with 6 bases between. CDR3 in amino acids: CASSSGSGELFF. The CDR3 region has the DNA TGTGCCAGCAGTTCTGGGTCCGGGGAGCTGTTTTTT.

The chain joins TRBV29-1 to TRBJ1-2; D not resolved. The CDR3 runs to 13 residues. The ends were cut back, 0 bases at V and 0 bases at J, with 5 bases in the middle. Germline-derived CDR1 and CDR2 are SQVTM and ANQGSEA. In DNA, the CDR3 is TGCAGCGTTGAAGATACCTCTAACTATGGCTACACCTTC. Translated, it gives CSVEDTSNYGYTF. Full variable domain (rest looked up from reference TRBV29-1 and TRBJ1-2): SAVISQKPSRDICQRGTSLTIQCQVDSQVTMMFWYRQQPGQSLTLIATANQGSEATYESGFVIDKFPISRPNLTFSTLTVSNMSPEDSSIYLCSVEDTSNYGYTFGSGTRLTVV.

The rearrangement links TRBV7-2 to TRBJ2-5; the match to TRBD1 covers 8 bases. Germline CDR1 is SGHTA and CDR2 is FQGNSA. The CDR3 covers 15 residues. V lost 1 base and J lost 5; bases outside the gene matches: 6. As DNA, the CDR3 is TGTGCCAGCAGCTTAGGACACAGGGGGGAGGAGACCCAGTACTTC. This translates into CASSLGHRGEETQYF.

This clonotype showed up just a few times. The chain uses TRBV13 and TRBJ2-5, with 8 positions matching TRBD2. Germline assignment: CDR1 PRHDT and CDR2 FYEKMQ (reference sequence). Trimming removed 5 bases from V and 4 bases from J; junction bases left unmatched: 9. The CDR3 consists of 15 residues. This CDR3 reads CASSNSGGPGETQYF. CDR3 nucleotide sequence: TGTGCCAGCAGCAACAGCGGGGGACCGGGAGAGACCCAGTACTTC.

This clonotype was found a few times. The chain is built from TRBV6-2 or TRBV6-3 and TRBJ2-1, with no clear D. Germline V gene data show CDR1 as MNHEY and CDR2 as SVGEGT. Trimming stripped 2 bases from V and 3 bases from J, with 8 bases between. The CDR3 runs to 14 residues. DNA of the CDR3: TGTGCCAGCAGTTACGTCGACCGCTACAATGAGCAGTTCTTC. Amino acid sequence: CASSYVDRYNEQFF.

CDR3: CASSFTTPTWGYTF. CDR3 nucleotide sequence: TGTGCCAGCAGCTTCACGACCCCTACGTGGGGCTACACCTTC. This chain joins TRBV7-2 and TRBJ1-2; no clear D gene. The CDR3 runs 14 residues. V dropped 3 bases and J dropped 8 bases, with 16 bases sitting between them. The germline V gene has CDR1 SGHTA and CDR2 FQGNSA.

The chain combines TRBV29-1 with TRBJ2-7, with 13 bases fitting TRBD2. The V and J ends lost 4 bases and 0 bases, in that order; junction bases with no gene match: 9. CDR1 SQVTM and CDR2 ANQGSEA come from the germline V gene. The CDR3 totals 17 residues. The CDR3, as DNA: TGCAGCGTTGCCGGGACTAGCGGGACCCCAGACTCCTACGAGCAGTACTTC. It is translated as CSVAGTSGTPDSYEQYF.

This clonotype was observed a few times. V and J are TRBV7-9 and TRBJ2-7; 8 positions agree with TRBD1. Germline V gene lookup returns CDR1 SEHNR and CDR2 FQNEAQ (reference sequence). Germline trimming cut 5 bases from V and 2 bases from J; bases unmatched to any gene: 8. The CDR3 contains 15 residues. The CDR3 sequence: CASSGGRTGTYEQYF. Here the CDR3 DNA reads TGTGCCAGCAGCGGGGGCAGGACAGGGACCTACGAGCAGTACTTC.

This clonotype has more than one count but fewer than ten. This rearrangement joins TRBV9 to TRBJ2-3, with D maybe TRBD2 (5 bases). Germline V CDR1 and CDR2: SGDLS, YYNGEE. V dropped 0 bases and J dropped 6 bases, with 11 bases sitting between them. The length of the CDR3 is 14 residues. The CDR3 is CASSVDRGSDTQYF. CDR3 bases: TGTGCCAGCAGCGTAGATCGGGGTAGCGATACGCAGTATTTT.

The chain carries TRBV12-3 or TRBV12-4 and TRBJ2-1; a weak D match, TRBD2 (6 bases). V was pared by 5 bases and J by 15 bases, with 17 bases between. The CDR3 runs to 12 residues. The CDR3 region has the DNA TGTGCCAGCAGTCCGCACCGGGACTCACGGTTCTTC. Its protein product is CASSPHRDSRFF.

This sequence joins TRBV6-4 and TRBJ2-1, with 11 bases identical to TRBD2. CDR1 and CDR2 from the germline V gene are MRHNA and SNTAGT. The CDR3 contains 15 residues. The junction had 3 bases not matched to a gene; V was cut back by 4 bases and J by 4 bases. This CDR3 is CASSVLAGGYNEQFF. CDR3 bases: TGTGCCAGCAGTGTCCTAGCGGGGGGTTACAATGAGCAGTTCTTC.

This clonotype turned up a few times. The chain links TRBV4-1 to TRBJ2-7, with D uncertain. Per germline, CDR1 MGHRA and CDR2 YSYEKL. Trimming removed 1 base from V and 2 bases from J, with 9 bases in between. This CDR3 has 14 amino acids. CDR3 coding DNA: TGCGCCAGCAGCCAAGTTTCCGGACCCTACGAGCAGTACTTC. This codes for CASSQVSGPYEQYF.

The sample holds many counts of this clonotype. The J gene is TRBJ2-1, the V gene TRBV20-1, with D perhaps matching TRBD1 (6 bases). Germline V lookup: CDR1 DFQATT, CDR2 SNEGSKA (reference sequence). Trimming removed 8 bases from V and 8 bases from J, with 19 bases in between. This CDR3 has 13 residues. The CDR3 loop is CSPGTLTGYEQFF. DNA of the CDR3: TGCAGTCCAGGGACCCTCACAGGGTATGAGCAGTTCTTC.

This clonotype has more than one count but fewer than ten. The V gene is TRBV7-2, the J gene TRBJ1-2; D not resolved. This CDR3 has 14 residues. Trimming took off 1 base at V and 5 bases at J, with 11 bases between the two ends. Germline values: CDR1 SGHTA, CDR2 FQGNSA. CDR3: CASSLGVDGYGYTF. CDR3 nucleotide sequence: TGTGCCAGCAGCTTAGGGGTGGACGGATATGGCTACACCTTC. Supplemented by reference TRBV7-2 and TRBJ1-2, the full variable domain reads GAGVSQSPSNKVTEKGKDVELRCDPISGHTALYWYRQSLGQGLEFLIYFQGNSAPDKSGLPSDRFSAERTGGSVSTLTIQRTQQEDSAVYLCASSLGVDGYGYTFGSGTRLTVV.

This chain joins TRBV6-1 and TRBJ2-7, with TRBD1 identical over 8 bases. With V trimmed by 0 bases and J by 3 bases, 4 bases remained unmatched. The CDR3 has 15 residues. CDR1 and CDR2 from the germline V gene are MNHNS and SASEGT. The CDR3 sequence is CASSEANRGIYEQYV. CDR3 bases: TGTGCCAGCAGTGAAGCTAACAGGGGGATCTACGAGCAGTACGTC.

The chain employs TRBV6-5 and TRBJ2-1; D ambiguous. Trimming pared 6 bases from V and 0 bases from J, leaving 12 bases between. The CDR3 totals 15 residues. The germline gives CDR1 MNHEY, CDR2 SVGAGI. The CDR3 bases are TGTGCCAGCAGGCCGGGTTTAAGCTCCTACAATGAGCAGTTCTTC. This translates into CASRPGLSSYNEQFF.

This sequence joins TRBV12-3 or TRBV12-4 and TRBJ2-3, with 8 bases matching TRBD2. Losses at the gene ends were 8 bases for V and 3 bases for J; bases not matched to a gene: 7. This CDR3 is built from 14 residues. The CDR3 loop is CASALGGGTDTQYF. The CDR3 DNA reads as TGTGCCAGCGCTCTCGGGGGGGGGACAGATACGCAGTATTTT.

The gene calls are TRBV6-5 and TRBJ2-2, with 7 bases that match TRBD2. Germline-derived CDR1 and CDR2 are MNHEY and SVGAGI. CDR3 size: 16 residues. V shed 6 bases and J 2 bases; nucleotides not matched to a gene: 9. CDR3 DNA: TGTGCCAGCAGAAATCCCCAGCGGGGAAACACCGGGGAGCTGTTTTTT. As protein: CASRNPQRGNTGELFF.

The chain employs TRBV7-9 and TRBJ2-1, with no clear D. This CDR3 region has 13 residues. V was pared by 6 bases and J by 7 bases, with 13 bases between. The germline gives CDR1 SEHNR, CDR2 FQNEAQ (reference sequence). The chain's CDR3 is CASRSPLANEQFF. In nucleotides, the CDR3 is TGTGCCAGCAGATCACCGTTGGCGAATGAGCAGTTCTTC.

In this sample, this clonotype turned up many times. This chain links TRBV7-2 with TRBJ2-1; the match to TRBD2 covers 9 bases. CDR1 SGHTA and CDR2 FQGNSA come from the germline V gene. The CDR3 totals 16 residues. Germline trimming cut 0 bases from V and 5 bases from J; bases unmatched to any gene: 5. CDR3 sequence reads: CASSLALAGANNEQFF. DNA for the CDR3: TGTGCCAGCAGCTTAGCCTTAGCGGGGGCCAACAATGAGCAGTTCTTC.